The rows below give T cell receptor beta chains drawn from one sample of a study of blood T cell repertoires in COVID-19. Libraries were prepared by immunoSEQ multiplex PCR; TCRdb keeps only in-frame clonotypes and omits some of them. The table shows about 210,000 clones, with 85% to 90% occurring only once. The sequenced sample consisted of peripheral blood. The receptors derive from a man younger than 30 with active or convalescent COVID-19. The CDR3 runs from the conserved cysteine through the conserved F or W. The order of the fields is clone size, V gene, CDR3 length, D gene, J gene, CDR3 DNA, CDR3 protein. The D gene is left open where the match is weak. Clone size appears in some rows only: once, few, many, or a class for an expanded clone.

abundance: NA
v_gene: TRBV24-1
len: 15
d_gene: TRBD2
j_gene: TRBJ2-1
CDR3nt: TGTGCCACCAGTGAGTCTAGCGGGGAATACAATGAGCAGTTCTTC
CDR3aa: CATSESSGEYNEQFF

abundance: NA
v_gene: TRBV7-9
len: 18
d_gene: TRBD1
j_gene: TRBJ1-4
CDR3nt: TGTGCCAGCAGCCCCCGGTCTGTTGACCCAGGGGGAGGAGGAAAACTGTTTTTT
CDR3aa: CASSPRSVDPGGGGKLFF

abundance: NA
v_gene: TRBV29-1
len: 12
d_gene: NA
j_gene: TRBJ1-1
CDR3nt: TGCAGCGACCTCGGGACGGCCGGGAGAGCTTTCTTT
CDR3aa: CSDLGTAGRAFF

abundance: NA
v_gene: TRBV7-9
len: 14
d_gene: NA
j_gene: TRBJ1-5
CDR3nt: TGTGCCAGCAGCTCGTACAGCAGCAATCAGCCCCAGCATTTT
CDR3aa: CASSSYSSNQPQHF

abundance: NA
v_gene: TRBV6-2/TRBV6-3
len: 15
d_gene: NA
j_gene: TRBJ1-5
CDR3nt: TGTGCCAGCAGTTACCCGGACAGCCTCAATCAGCCCCAGCATTTT
CDR3aa: CASSYPDSLNQPQHF

abundance: once
v_gene: TRBV10-3
len: 17
d_gene: TRBD1
j_gene: TRBJ1-2
CDR3nt: TGTGCCATCAGTGAGTCGAAACCCGGGACAGGGGATAATGGCTACACCTTC
CDR3aa: CAISESKPGTGDNGYTF

abundance: once
v_gene: TRBV5-1
len: 15
d_gene: TRBD2
j_gene: TRBJ2-5
CDR3nt: TGCGCCAGCAGCCCCCAAGAGACTAGCTGGGAGACCCAGTACTTC
CDR3aa: CASSPQETSWETQYF

abundance: NA
v_gene: TRBV6-5
len: 15
d_gene: TRBD1
j_gene: TRBJ2-1
CDR3nt: TGTGCCAGCAGTTCCAGGGGGCGGGTTGACAATGAGCAGTTCTTC
CDR3aa: CASSSRGRVDNEQFF

abundance: NA
v_gene: TRBV18
len: 13
d_gene: NA
j_gene: TRBJ2-5
CDR3nt: TGTGCCAGCTCACCAAAATTACAAGAGACCCAGTACTTC
CDR3aa: CASSPKLQETQYF

abundance: NA
v_gene: TRBV29-1
len: 15
d_gene: NA
j_gene: TRBJ2-7
CDR3nt: TGCAGCGTTCGGACGGGAACGGGGGAGGTCGACGAGCAGTACTTC
CDR3aa: CSVRTGTGEVDEQYF

abundance: NA
v_gene: TRBV9
len: 15
d_gene: NA
j_gene: TRBJ2-3
CDR3nt: TGTGCCAGCAGCGTAGTCGGAGGGTTCGGGGATACGCAGTATTTT
CDR3aa: CASSVVGGFGDTQYF

abundance: NA
v_gene: TRBV3-1/TRBV3-2
len: 13
d_gene: NA
j_gene: TRBJ1-3
CDR3nt: TGTGCCAGCAGCCTAATCCCCGGAAACACCATATATTTT
CDR3aa: CASSLIPGNTIYF

abundance: once
v_gene: TRBV6-4
len: 14
d_gene: TRBD2
j_gene: TRBJ2-1
CDR3nt: TGTGCCAGCAGCGGGACTAGCGGGAATCATGAGCAGTTCTTC
CDR3aa: CASSGTSGNHEQFF

abundance: NA
v_gene: TRBV30
len: 12
d_gene: NA
j_gene: TRBJ1-5
CDR3nt: TGTGCCTGGAGTGGAGGCAATCAGCCCCAGCATTTT
CDR3aa: CAWSGGNQPQHF

abundance: NA
v_gene: TRBV28
len: 15
d_gene: TRBD1
j_gene: TRBJ2-7
CDR3nt: TGTGCCAGCAGTTTACCGCGACAGGGGTCCTACGAGCAGTACTTC
CDR3aa: CASSLPRQGSYEQYF

abundance: NA
v_gene: TRBV28
len: 12
d_gene: NA
j_gene: TRBJ1-2
CDR3nt: TGTGCCAGCAGTTCGCGGAGCTATGGCTACACCTTC
CDR3aa: CASSSRSYGYTF

abundance: few
v_gene: TRBV28
len: 15
d_gene: NA
j_gene: TRBJ2-7
CDR3nt: TGTGCCAGCAGTTTATCCAGGACTAACAGGTACGAGCAGTACTTC
CDR3aa: CASSLSRTNRYEQYF

abundance: NA
v_gene: TRBV28
len: 17
d_gene: TRBD1
j_gene: TRBJ1-2
CDR3nt: TGTGCCAGCAGTTTATTCCCGGGACAGGGAACCAACTATGGCTACACCTTC
CDR3aa: CASSLFPGQGTNYGYTF

abundance: NA
v_gene: TRBV10-1
len: 17
d_gene: TRBD1
j_gene: TRBJ2-1
CDR3nt: TGCGCCAGCAGTGCGACCGACAGGGGAAGCTCCTACAATGAGCAGTTCTTC
CDR3aa: CASSATDRGSSYNEQFF

abundance: NA
v_gene: TRBV10-3
len: 16
d_gene: NA
j_gene: TRBJ2-3
CDR3nt: TGTGCCATCAGTGAAGGTATAAGCGGAATCACAGATACGCAGTATTTT
CDR3aa: CAISEGISGITDTQYF

abundance: NA
v_gene: TRBV5-4
len: 12
d_gene: NA
j_gene: TRBJ2-7
CDR3nt: TGTGCCAGCAGCTTGGCCGGTTTCGAGCAGTACTTC
CDR3aa: CASSLAGFEQYF

abundance: NA
v_gene: TRBV3-1/TRBV3-2
len: 15
d_gene: NA
j_gene: TRBJ1-2
CDR3nt: TGTGCCAGCAGCCAAGGCCTCGTCAACTACTATGGCTACACCTTC
CDR3aa: CASSQGLVNYYGYTF

abundance: NA
v_gene: TRBV4-2
len: 15
d_gene: TRBD1
j_gene: TRBJ2-5
CDR3nt: TGTGCCAGCAGCCATGAACAGGGGGGCCAAGAGACCCAGTACTTC
CDR3aa: CASSHEQGGQETQYF

abundance: NA
v_gene: TRBV24-1
len: 13
d_gene: NA
j_gene: TRBJ2-3
CDR3nt: TGTGCCACCAGTGATTTTGGCCAGGTGGCGCAGTATTTT
CDR3aa: CATSDFGQVAQYF

abundance: NA
v_gene: TRBV7-9
len: 14
d_gene: NA
j_gene: TRBJ2-7
CDR3nt: TGTGCCAGCAGCGCGCCCGGACAGTTCGGCGAGCAGTACTTC
CDR3aa: CASSAPGQFGEQYF

abundance: NA
v_gene: TRBV30
len: 16
d_gene: TRBD1
j_gene: TRBJ1-6
CDR3nt: TGTGCCTGGAGTGAGACAGGGGGCCACTATAATTCACCCCTCCACTTT
CDR3aa: CAWSETGGHYNSPLHF

abundance: NA
v_gene: TRBV3-1/TRBV3-2
len: 16
d_gene: NA
j_gene: TRBJ1-2
CDR3nt: TGTGCCAGCAGCCCATCGACAGAGATATTCAACTATGGCTACACCTTC
CDR3aa: CASSPSTEIFNYGYTF

abundance: NA
v_gene: TRBV6-2/TRBV6-3
len: 18
d_gene: TRBD2
j_gene: TRBJ2-7
CDR3nt: TGTGCCAGCACCCCATTGGGACTAGCGGGAGGTAGCTCCTACGAGCAGTACTTC
CDR3aa: CASTPLGLAGGSSYEQYF

abundance: NA
v_gene: TRBV18
len: 15
d_gene: NA
j_gene: TRBJ1-2
CDR3nt: TGTGCCAGCTCACCACTCCACGAGAATAACTATGGCTACACCTTC
CDR3aa: CASSPLHENNYGYTF

abundance: NA
v_gene: TRBV28
len: 22
d_gene: TRBD2
j_gene: TRBJ2-7
CDR3nt: TGTGCCAGCAGTTTACCCCGAGGGGAACTAGCGGGAGTTCTTTCACCCACTGGGGGGCAGTACTTC
CDR3aa: CASSLPRGELAGVLSPTGGQYF

abundance: NA
v_gene: TRBV7-6
len: 15
d_gene: TRBD2
j_gene: TRBJ2-7
CDR3nt: TGTGCCAGCAGCTTAGGTGTTAGTAGCGGGGACGAGCAGTACTTC
CDR3aa: CASSLGVSSGDEQYF

abundance: NA
v_gene: TRBV27
len: 16
d_gene: NA
j_gene: TRBJ2-3
CDR3nt: TGTGCCAGCAGTCCACTAGTTCGACCTAGCACAGATACGCAGTATTTT
CDR3aa: CASSPLVRPSTDTQYF

abundance: NA
v_gene: TRBV7-9
len: 12
d_gene: NA
j_gene: TRBJ1-5
CDR3nt: TGTGCCAGCAGCTTATTAAATCAGCCCCAGCATTTT
CDR3aa: CASSLLNQPQHF

abundance: NA
v_gene: TRBV2
len: 16
d_gene: NA
j_gene: TRBJ2-7
CDR3nt: TGTGCCAGCAGTGACTCCGGGGAGCGCCCTTCCTACGAGCAGTACTTC
CDR3aa: CASSDSGERPSYEQYF

abundance: NA
v_gene: TRBV10-2
len: 12
d_gene: TRBD2
j_gene: TRBJ2-5
CDR3nt: TGCGCCAGCTGGCTAGCGGGAGAGACCCAGTACTTC
CDR3aa: CASWLAGETQYF

abundance: NA
v_gene: TRBV12-2
len: 18
d_gene: NA
j_gene: TRBJ1-6
CDR3nt: TGTGCAAGTCGCCCCCTATGGACACTTATCTCCTATAATTCACCCCTCCACTTT
CDR3aa: CASRPLWTLISYNSPLHF

abundance: NA
v_gene: TRBV19
len: 15
d_gene: NA
j_gene: TRBJ1-1
CDR3nt: TGTGCCAGTAGTATGGGGGGACGGTTGAACACTGAAGCTTTCTTT
CDR3aa: CASSMGGRLNTEAFF

abundance: NA
v_gene: TRBV29-1
len: 14
d_gene: TRBD1
j_gene: TRBJ1-1
CDR3nt: TGCAGCGTTGGGACAGGGGCCTTGAACACTGAAGCTTTCTTT
CDR3aa: CSVGTGALNTEAFF

abundance: NA
v_gene: TRBV6-5
len: 14
d_gene: TRBD1
j_gene: TRBJ1-4
CDR3nt: TGTGCCAGCAGAATAACAGGGGGTGGCGAAAAACTGTTTTTT
CDR3aa: CASRITGGGEKLFF

abundance: once
v_gene: TRBV7-9
len: 13
d_gene: NA
j_gene: TRBJ1-2
CDR3nt: TGTGCCAGCCCCGAAGTGGACTTGGGTGGCTACACCTTC
CDR3aa: CASPEVDLGGYTF

abundance: few
v_gene: TRBV11-3
len: 13
d_gene: NA
j_gene: TRBJ2-2
CDR3nt: TGTGCCAGCAGCTTTACGAACACCGGGGAGCTGTTTTTT
CDR3aa: CASSFTNTGELFF

abundance: NA
v_gene: TRBV7-6
len: 17
d_gene: TRBD2
j_gene: TRBJ2-1
CDR3nt: TGTGCCAGCAGCCTCAATATTCCGGGACTAGCGGACAATGAGCAGTTCTTC
CDR3aa: CASSLNIPGLADNEQFF

abundance: NA
v_gene: TRBV11-3
len: 15
d_gene: TRBD1
j_gene: TRBJ2-1
CDR3nt: TGTGCCAGCAGCTCAGGACAGGCGCAGGGTGATGAGCAGTTCTTC
CDR3aa: CASSSGQAQGDEQFF

abundance: NA
v_gene: TRBV5-1
len: 14
d_gene: NA
j_gene: TRBJ1-5
CDR3nt: TGCGCCAGCAGCCTTACAGGGTCGGGTCAGCCCCAGCATTTT
CDR3aa: CASSLTGSGQPQHF

abundance: NA
v_gene: TRBV5-1
len: 13
d_gene: TRBD2
j_gene: TRBJ2-7
CDR3nt: TGCGCCAGCAGCTCCAGGACTAGAAACGAGCAGTACTTC
CDR3aa: CASSSRTRNEQYF

abundance: NA
v_gene: TRBV6-4
len: 15
d_gene: NA
j_gene: TRBJ1-2
CDR3nt: TGTGCCACCCGGGGCGCGGGAGTTGTTAACTATGGCTACACCTTC
CDR3aa: CATRGAGVVNYGYTF

abundance: NA
v_gene: TRBV28
len: 14
d_gene: NA
j_gene: TRBJ2-3
CDR3nt: TGTGCCAGCAGGTGGTCGTCTAGCCGGGATACGCAGTATTTT
CDR3aa: CASRWSSSRDTQYF

abundance: NA
v_gene: TRBV7-9
len: 13
d_gene: NA
j_gene: TRBJ2-5
CDR3nt: TGTGCCAGCAGCTTAAGCGGACAAGAGACCCAGTACTTC
CDR3aa: CASSLSGQETQYF